This TCR beta chain derives from a study of blood T cell repertoires in COVID-19 (dated by TCRdb to 2019 to 2021). Concerning the study at large: Samples covering the acute and convalescent phases of COVID-19 were provided by collaborators in the United States, Italy and Spain. The material from the prospective study consisted of cDNA or gDNA derived from T cells, B-cell-depleted T cells, or PBMCs. Subjects who had been exposed to COVID-19, were actively infected with it, or had recovered from it provided the deeply sampled blood TCRbeta repertoires that made up the dataset. The repertoires were released in a freely available public database intended as a resource for research on the immune response to SARS-CoV-2. Samples came from the ongoing ImmuneRACE study (first 160 participants) plus 1,254 subjects from 6 global collaborators. A de-identified subject ID, COVID-19 status, age in years and sex were almost always included in the sample metadata. Where available, HLA class I and class II types were obtained from metadata supplied by the sample provider rather than from assay-based typing. Results and caveats for the whole study, not just this receptor: How much clinical and demographic metadata was included differed by source and by participant, and the metadata was provided uncurated.

TCRbeta CDR3 regions were amplified from genomic DNA using the immunoSEQ Assay, a bias-controlled multiplex PCR. The authors' analysis ran thus. The number of nucleated cells in each sample was estimated from the amplification of reference gene primers within the assay. To quantify the absolute abundance of each unique TCRbeta CDR3 rearrangement, sequence reads were collapsed and filtered. Productive Simpson clonality was computed per sample as the square root of Simpson's diversity index over productive rearrangements. TCRdb obtained this table from immuneACCESS and retained in-frame rearrangements with V and J assigned. These tables miss some clones; where compared with another copy, unresolved V genes account for less than half of the shortfall, and the remainder is unexplained. V, J and clone size reflect that table, while D and trimming were determined from the DNA. This sample gives tens of thousands of clones in total; roughly 85% of them show up just once. The ten most abundant clones make up approximately 5.9% of the sample.

V was cut back by 0 bases and J by 7 bases, leaving a gap of 13 bases between them. From cysteine to phenylalanine, the CDR3 is 15 amino acids long. Here the CDR3 DNA is all that survives: 45 bases in frame from base 1. Per the germline V gene (reference sequence), LGHDT is the CDR1 and YNNKEL is the CDR2. Worth noting for this clone: This clone's antigen is unknown. No base quality information exists; no much larger clone differs at one position.

The collaborating institutions used their own protocols to collect whole blood in K2EDTA tubes. For TCRbeta analysis, collaborator samples were shipped as frozen whole blood, as isolated PBMCs, or as DNA extracted from either sample type. This clonotype originated in a man in his sixties with acute or convalescent COVID-19. The chain was built from TRBV3-1 (or the pseudogene TRBV3-2) and TRBJ1-3, with the D gene not confidently named. The sequenced material came from peripheral blood. The bases are TGTGCCAGCAGCCAAGATAATTTACTCGGGAACACCATATATTTT. Translated, it gives CASSQDNLLGNTIYF.